Listed below are T cell receptor beta chains from one sample, sequenced in a study of blood T cell repertoires in COVID-19. The data were produced by immunoSEQ multiplex PCR, yet TCRdb's version contains in-frame clones alone and is incomplete. There are 300,000 to 400,000 clones in the sample; about nine tenths occur only once, and less than 3.5% lies in the top ten. Material: peripheral blood. Receptors originate from a woman aged 25 to 39 with COVID-19, enrolled during active disease. Both conserved end residues are part of each CDR3. The order of the fields is CDR3 length, clone size, D gene, J gene, V gene, CDR3 DNA, CDR3 protein. A D gene is named only where the DNA matches it firmly. Size is stated for part of the rows, as once, few or many counts, or as a class when the clone is expanded.

length: 15
size: -
D: -
J: TRBJ1-6
V: TRBV11-2
DNA: TGTGCCAGCAGCCACTCGGGGGGCTCAGGGTCACCCCTCCACTTT
CDR3: CASSHSGGSGSPLHF

length: 15
size: -
D: TRBD1
J: TRBJ1-2
V: TRBV30
DNA: TGTGCCTGGTCATATCCGGGACAGGGGACCGATGGCTACACCTTC
CDR3: CAWSYPGQGTDGYTF

length: 13
size: -
D: TRBD1
J: TRBJ2-3
V: TRBV5-1
DNA: TGCGCCAGTACAGGGGGCCGCGAAGATACGCAGTATTTT
CDR3: CASTGGREDTQYF

length: 18
size: once
D: TRBD1
J: TRBJ1-2
V: TRBV7-9
DNA: TGTGCCAGCAGCTTTTTCGTGTTCGAGGACAGGGATAACTATGGCTACACCTTC
CDR3: CASSFFVFEDRDNYGYTF

length: 15
size: few
D: -
J: TRBJ2-7
V: TRBV7-2
DNA: TGTGCCAGCAGTGAAGGTCCGGCTAGCTCCTACGAGCAGTACTTC
CDR3: CASSEGPASSYEQYF

length: 14
size: -
D: -
J: TRBJ1-1
V: TRBV18
DNA: TGTGCCAGCTCACGGGAAGGGGAGGGCACTGAAGCTTTCTTT
CDR3: CASSREGEGTEAFF

length: 13
size: -
D: -
J: TRBJ1-1
V: TRBV12-3/TRBV12-4
DNA: TGTGCCAGCAGTGCCAGGGAGAACACTGAAGCTTTCTTT
CDR3: CASSARENTEAFF

length: 17
size: -
D: TRBD2
J: TRBJ2-7
V: TRBV5-1
DNA: TGCGCCAGCAGCTTAGGGACTAGCGGGAGGTCAACCTACGAGCAGTACTTC
CDR3: CASSLGTSGRSTYEQYF

length: 13
size: -
D: -
J: TRBJ1-1
V: TRBV7-9
DNA: TGTGCCAGCAGCTCCTCAGGGGCCACTGAAGCTTTCTTT
CDR3: CASSSSGATEAFF

length: 14
size: -
D: TRBD1
J: TRBJ1-5
V: TRBV5-1
DNA: TGCGCCAGCAGCGGGACAGGGGGCGGTCAGCCCCAGCATTTT
CDR3: CASSGTGGGQPQHF

length: 15
size: -
D: -
J: TRBJ2-6
V: TRBV18
DNA: TGTGCCAGCTCACCGGGGCTGTCTGGGGCCAACGTCCTGACTTTC
CDR3: CASSPGLSGANVLTF

length: 15
size: -
D: -
J: TRBJ1-5
V: TRBV28
DNA: TGTGCCAGCAGCTCTGGCCGTGGAGGCAATCAGCCCCAGCATTTT
CDR3: CASSSGRGGNQPQHF

length: 15
size: -
D: -
J: TRBJ2-5
V: TRBV6-5
DNA: TGTGCCAGCCACCTCTTTGGAGCCGGCCAAGAGACCCAGTACTTC
CDR3: CASHLFGAGQETQYF

length: 16
size: -
D: TRBD2
J: TRBJ2-3
V: TRBV9
DNA: TGTGCCAGCAGCTCAGGGACTAGCGGGAGTACAGATACGCAGTATTTT
CDR3: CASSSGTSGSTDTQYF

length: 12
size: -
D: TRBD1
J: TRBJ1-1
V: TRBV28
DNA: TGTGCCAGCAGCCCCGAGGGGGCGGGAGCTTTCTTT
CDR3: CASSPEGAGAFF

length: 19
size: few
D: -
J: TRBJ1-1
V: TRBV21-1
DNA: TGTGCCAGCAGCAAATGGCCGTCCGGGACAGGGTTACGGAAAACTGAAGCTTTCTTT
CDR3: CASSKWPSGTGLRKTEAFF

length: 14
size: once
D: TRBD1
J: TRBJ1-1
V: TRBV14
DNA: TGTGCCAGCAGTCTTCGGGACAGGTACACTGAAGCTTTCTTT
CDR3: CASSLRDRYTEAFF

length: 15
size: -
D: -
J: TRBJ1-1
V: TRBV11-2
DNA: TGTGCCAGCAGCTTAGAGGGAGTGGGGAACACTGAAGCTTTCTTT
CDR3: CASSLEGVGNTEAFF

length: 17
size: -
D: TRBD1
J: TRBJ1-1
V: TRBV28
DNA: TGTGCCAGCAGTCCCTCGGGACAGGGGGCTCTGAACACTGAAGCTTTCTTT
CDR3: CASSPSGQGALNTEAFF

length: 12
size: -
D: TRBD1
J: TRBJ1-4
V: TRBV30
DNA: TGTGCCTGGAGTGTAGGGGGCTTGAAACTGTTTTTT
CDR3: CAWSVGGLKLFF

length: 14
size: once
D: TRBD1
J: TRBJ1-2
V: TRBV6-1
DNA: TGTGCCAGCAGTGAATGGACAGGGTTTAGTGGCTACACCTTC
CDR3: CASSEWTGFSGYTF

length: 17
size: -
D: TRBD1
J: TRBJ1-1
V: TRBV6-6
DNA: TGTGCCAGCAGTGGATCTAGTGGGACAGGGTGGGGCACTGAAGCTTTCTTT
CDR3: CASSGSSGTGWGTEAFF

length: 14
size: -
D: TRBD1
J: TRBJ2-1
V: TRBV30
DNA: TGTGCCTGGAACGGACAGGGAGCCTACAATGAGCAGTTCTTC
CDR3: CAWNGQGAYNEQFF

length: 15
size: -
D: -
J: TRBJ1-2
V: TRBV7-9
DNA: TGTGCCAGCAGCTTTCAGGACACTCCTAACTATGGCTACACCTTC
CDR3: CASSFQDTPNYGYTF

length: 13
size: -
D: -
J: TRBJ2-7
V: TRBV7-2
DNA: TGTGCCAGCAGCCCCGGCAGGGGCTACGAGCAGTACTTC
CDR3: CASSPGRGYEQYF

length: 14
size: once
D: TRBD1
J: TRBJ1-2
V: TRBV19
DNA: TGTGCCAGTACATACAATACGGGACAGGGAGGCTACACCTTC
CDR3: CASTYNTGQGGYTF